The next 30 T cell receptor beta chains were all read from a single sample in a study of blood T cell repertoires in COVID-19. Here immunoSEQ multiplex PCR was the method, and the copy in TCRdb shows in-frame clones only, minus some. The data hold roughly 100,000 clones, with approximately 82% observed a single time. What was sequenced was peripheral blood. The source is a man aged 55 to 70 with active or convalescent COVID-19.

This chain uses TRBV5-1 with TRBJ2-7; D ambiguous. The germline V and J ends were trimmed by 1 base and 4 bases, with 12 bases remaining between them. Germline CDR1 SGHRS, CDR2 YFSETQ. The CDR3 has 14 amino acids. The CDR3 reads CASSLSGDGYEQYF. DNA of the CDR3: TGCGCCAGCAGCTTGTCGGGTGACGGGTACGAGCAGTACTTC.

The chain carries TRBV24-1 and TRBJ2-2; 8 nucleotides match TRBD1. The CDR3 is made up of 16 amino acids. CDR1 is KGHDR and CDR2 is SFDVKD in the germline V gene. With 4 bases clipped from V and 3 bases from J, the junction kept 6 bases outside the gene matches. This CDR3 reads CATSDPDRGYTGELFF. In DNA, the CDR3 is TGTGCCACCAGTGACCCCGACAGGGGATACACCGGGGAGCTGTTTTTT.

V is TRBV6-4 and J is TRBJ2-2; perhaps TRBD2 as D (6 bases). The CDR3 runs to 16 residues. V gave up 3 bases and J gave up 2 bases, with 13 bases separating them. Germline CDR1 is MRHNA and CDR2 is SNTAGT. The CDR3 reads CASSEVCGVNTGELFF. The CDR3 bases are TGTGCCAGCAGTGAGGTATGCGGGGTTAACACCGGGGAGCTGTTTTTT.

This chain links TRBV10-3 with TRBJ1-5; 11 nucleotides match TRBD1. CDR3 length equals 15 residues. With V trimmed by 10 bases and J by 4 bases, 9 bases remained unmatched. Germline CDR1 reads ENHRY; CDR2 reads SYGVKD. As DNA, the CDR3 is TGTGCCACCTCATCCGGGACAGGGGGAAATCAGCCCCAGCATTTT. Protein sequence: CATSSGTGGNQPQHF.

V and J are TRBV5-1 and TRBJ1-6; 8 nucleotides line up with TRBD1. Trimming cost V 1 base and J 8 bases; bases outside gene matches: 2. CDR1 and CDR2 (germline): SGHRS, YFSETQ. CDR3 length equals 14 residues. Here the CDR3 DNA reads TGCGCCAGCAGCTTGTCAGGGGGCGATTCACCCCTCCACTTT. Translated, it gives CASSLSGGDSPLHF. The full variable domain, rest sourced from reference TRBV5-1 and TRBJ1-6, is KAGVTQTPRYLIKTRGQQVTLSCSPISGHRSVSWYQQTPGQGLQFLFEYFSETQRNKGNFPGRFSGRQFSNSRSEMNVSTLELGDSALYLCASSLSGGDSPLHFGNGTRLTVT.

The CDR3 DNA sequence: TGTGCCAGCAGTAACGGACTCTCCTACGAGCAGTACTTC. Translating gives CASSNGLSYEQYF. This sequence joins TRBV27 and TRBJ2-7; a weak D match, TRBD2 (5 bases). Trimming removed 5 bases at V and 0 bases at J, with 8 bases between. Germline-derived CDR1 and CDR2 are MNHEY and SMNVEV (reference sequence). The CDR3 contains 13 residues.

V usage is TRBV2 and J usage is TRBJ1-2, with TRBD1 matching 7 bases. The CDR3 sequence is 12 residues long. The germline gives CDR1 SNHLY, CDR2 FYNNEI. V lost 3 bases to trimming and J lost 8 bases; unmatched junction nucleotides: 3. CDR3 sequence: CASSETGSGYTF. The CDR3 coding sequence is TGTGCCAGCAGTGAGACAGGGAGCGGCTACACCTTC.

The rearrangement joins TRBV11-2 to TRBJ2-2; D not certain. The CDR3 loop spans 13 amino acids. CDR1 is SGHAT, CDR2 FQNNGV, per germline. The CDR3: CAVLRPFTGELFF. CDR3 in DNA: TGTGCTGTCCTACGTCCTTTTACCGGGGAGCTGTTTTTT. Supplemented by reference TRBV11-2 and TRBJ2-2, the full variable domain reads EAGVAQSPRYKIIEKRQSVAFWCNPISGHATLYWYQQILGQGPKLLIQFQNNGVVDDSQLPKDRFSAERLKGVDSTLKIQPAKLEDSAVYLCAVLRPFTGELFFGEGSRLTVL.

The chain is built from TRBV27 and TRBJ2-1; the match to TRBD2 covers 10 bases. The germline gives CDR1 MNHEY, CDR2 SMNVEV (reference sequence). CDR3 size: 15 residues. Unmatched junction bases numbered 8, after V lost 3 bases and J lost 9 bases. DNA for the CDR3: TGTGCCAGCAGTTTTAGGGCTAGCGGGAGAGGTGAGCAGTTCTTC. This gives the protein CASSFRASGRGEQFF.

The chain is built from TRBV3-1 (or the pseudogene TRBV3-2) and TRBJ1-4, with D unclear. The CDR3 length is 14 residues. V lost 1 base and J 5 bases, leaving 8 bases between the germline ends. CDR1 is LGHDT, CDR2 YNNKEL, per germline (reference sequence). CDR3 amino acids: CASSQGTGNEKLFF. The CDR3 coding sequence is TGTGCCAGCAGCCAAGGTACGGGGAATGAAAAACTGTTTTTT.

This clone was counted a single time. The chain has TRBV28 and TRBJ1-5; unclear D gene. V was shortened by 1 base and J by 0 bases, with 4 bases between the two germline ends. This CDR3 has 14 amino acids. Per germline, CDR1 MDHEN and CDR2 SYDVKM. In DNA form, the CDR3 reads TGTGCCAGCAGTTTATTACATAGCAATCAGCCCCAGCATTTT. This translates into CASSLLHSNQPQHF.

V and J are TRBV29-1 and TRBJ1-4, with 9 bases identical to TRBD1. The V gene's germline CDR1 is SQVTM and CDR2 ANQGSEA. The V gene end was trimmed by 6 bases and the J gene end by 8 bases; junction bases not matched to a gene: 7. The CDR3 is made up of 13 amino acids. The CDR3 region is CSVADRGGEKLFF. The CDR3 region has the DNA TGCAGCGTCGCGGACAGGGGAGGGGAAAAACTGTTTTTT.

The V and J genes are TRBV7-2 and TRBJ2-7; TRBD2 aligns across 7 bases. Per germline, CDR1 SGHTA and CDR2 FQGNSA. The CDR3 covers 14 residues. J was trimmed by 4 bases and V by 5 bases; bases with no gene match: 8. The CDR3 nucleotides read TGTGCCAGCAGCCACGGGAGGCCAGGTTACGAGCAGTACTTC. It translates to CASSHGRPGYEQYF.

J is TRBJ1-2 and V is TRBV24-1, with 8 bases lining up with TRBD1. Trimming took 4 bases from V and 4 from J; bases not matched to a gene: 7. Germline CDR1 and CDR2: KGHDR and SFDVKD. The CDR3 has 15 residues. The CDR3 nucleotides are TGTGCCACCAGTGACCCCGGACAGGGAAGCTATGGCTACACCTTC. Amino acids: CATSDPGQGSYGYTF.

The chain joins TRBV5-4 to TRBJ2-1; TRBD2 aligns across 12 bases. Germline CDR1 is SGHNT and CDR2 is YYREEE (reference sequence). The CDR3 is 17 residues long. Trimming cost V 0 bases and J 7 bases; bases outside gene matches: 8. The CDR3 coding sequence is TGTGCCAGCAGCTTGGGAGCGCTAGCGGGAGGGGGTAATGAGCAGTTCTTC. Translating it yields CASSLGALAGGGNEQFF.

The J gene is TRBJ1-2, the V gene TRBV13, with 9 bases fitting TRBD1. Germline V gene data show CDR1 as PRHDT and CDR2 as FYEKMQ (reference sequence). The CDR3 length is 14 residues. Germline trimming cut 6 bases from V and 4 bases from J; bases unmatched to any gene: 6. In DNA, the CDR3 is TGTGCCAGCAGTTATACAGGGGGCGCCTATGGCTACACCTTC. Residues: CASSYTGGAYGYTF. Supplemented by reference TRBV13 and TRBJ1-2, the full variable domain reads AAGVIQSPRHLIKEKRETATLKCYPIPRHDTVYWYQQGPGQDPQFLISFYEKMQSDKGSIPDRFSAQQFSDYHSELNMSSLELGDSALYFCASSYTGGAYGYTFGSGTRLTVV.

V usage is TRBV20-1 and J usage is TRBJ2-2; a weak D match, TRBD2 (6 bases). The CDR3 spans 12 residues. Germline V gives CDR1 DFQATT, CDR2 SNEGSKA (reference sequence). V gave up 3 bases and J gave up 6 bases, with 8 bases separating them. In DNA form, the CDR3 reads TGCAGTGCTAGTTCGGGGGCCGGGGAGCTGTTTTTT. Protein sequence: CSASSGAGELFF.

In DNA, the CDR3 is TGTGCCAGCAGCTCGTTCCCGGGGGTCGCCAATGAAAAACTGTTTTTT. Translation: CASSSFPGVANEKLFF. The chain is built from TRBV5-5 and TRBJ1-4; D perhaps matches TRBD1 (5 bases). Germline V CDR1 and CDR2: SGHKS, YYEKEE (reference sequence). The CDR3 runs to 16 residues. V was pared by 3 bases and J by 5 bases, with 17 bases between. The full variable domain, in which reference TRBV5-5 and TRBJ1-4 provide the parts outside the CDR3, is DAGVTQSPTHLIKTRGQQVTLRCSPISGHKSVSWYQQVLGQGPQFIFQYYEKEERGRGNFPDRFSARQFPNYSSELNVNALLLGDSALYLCASSSFPGVANEKLFFGSGTQLSVL.

This sequence joins TRBV5-1 and TRBJ2-1; TRBD2 aligns across 8 bases. Losses at the gene ends were 4 bases for V and 10 bases for J; bases not matched to a gene: 7. There are 13 residues in the CDR3. Germline-derived CDR1 and CDR2 are SGHRS and YFSETQ. CDR3: CASSIGLAGEQFF. The CDR3 bases are TGCGCCAGCAGCATCGGACTAGCTGGGGAGCAGTTCTTC.

This clone was counted between two and nine times. The chain uses TRBV7-2 and TRBJ2-1; D possibly corresponds to TRBD1 (7 bases). The V and J ends lost 6 bases and 6 bases respectively, with 21 bases between them. The CDR3 is made up of 16 amino acids. Germline lookup yields CDR1 SGHTA and CDR2 FQGNSA. Here the CDR3 reads CASRSQGGGVVNEQFF. In DNA, the CDR3 is TGTGCCAGCAGATCCCAAGGGGGCGGGGTTGTCAATGAGCAGTTCTTC.

In this sample, this clone turned up a few times. This rearrangement joins TRBV6-5 to TRBJ1-5; D uncertain. Trimming removed 3 bases at V and 1 base at J, with 7 bases between. CDR3 length: 14 residues. In germline, CDR1 is MNHEY, CDR2 SVGAGI. Here the CDR3 reads CASSYASSNQPQHF. Here the CDR3 DNA reads TGTGCCAGCAGTTATGCGTCCAGCAATCAGCCCCAGCATTTT.

This chain connects TRBV11-3 to TRBJ2-5, with 8 bases matching TRBD1. The CDR3 extends over 15 amino acids. The V and J ends lost 1 base and 5 bases, in that order; junction bases with no gene match: 6. CDR1 is SGHNT and CDR2 is YENEEA in the germline V gene. The CDR3 is CASSLGTGFIETQYF. The CDR3 coding sequence is TGTGCCAGCAGCTTAGGGACAGGGTTTATCGAGACCCAGTACTTC.

This clone was detected once. The gene calls are TRBV5-1 and TRBJ2-1, with 7 bases identical to TRBD2. V dropped 6 bases and J dropped 6; count of bases not matched to a gene: 12. The CDR3 runs 15 residues. Germline V gives CDR1 SGHRS, CDR2 YFSETQ. CDR3 loop: CASKFPGGGSNEQFF. In DNA form, the CDR3 reads TGCGCCAGCAAATTCCCCGGCGGGGGTAGCAATGAGCAGTTCTTC.

The genes are TRBV6-1 and TRBJ1-1, with 8 bases aligning to TRBD1. There are 17 residues in the CDR3. Trimming cost V 3 bases and J 1 base; bases outside gene matches: 10. Germline loops: CDR1 MNHNS, CDR2 SASEGT. CDR3 DNA: TGTGCCAGCAGTGATAAGGACGACAGGGGTAGGAACACTGAAGCTTTCTTT. Its translation: CASSDKDDRGRNTEAFF.

The V call is TRBV5-1, the J call TRBJ2-5; 10 bases align to TRBD2. The ends lost 4 bases at V and 4 bases at J; junction bases unmatched: 10. The CDR3 covers 16 residues. Germline V gives CDR1 SGHRS, CDR2 YFSETQ. CDR3 residues: CASSGNLAGAGETQYF. The DNA of the CDR3 is TGCGCCAGCAGCGGAAACCTAGCGGGAGCTGGAGAGACCCAGTACTTC.

This clone appeared a single time. CDR3 amino acids: CASSFGGGGQETQYF. In nucleotides, the CDR3 is TGCGCCAGCAGCTTCGGGGGAGGAGGGCAAGAGACCCAGTACTTC. The V call is TRBV5-1, the J call TRBJ2-5; D possibly corresponds to TRBD2 (6 bases). The CDR3 extends over 15 amino acids. The V gene lost 2 bases and the J gene lost 2 bases, with 13 bases spanning the gap. Looked up from germline, CDR1 is SGHRS and CDR2 is YFSETQ.

This clone was picked up many times. The chain has TRBV25-1 and TRBJ1-2; 9 nucleotides agree with TRBD1. This CDR3 has 15 residues. Germline CDR1 is MGHDK and CDR2 is SYGVNS. V lost 3 bases and J lost 1; bases outside the gene matches: 3. CDR3 DNA sequence: TGTGCCAGCAGTGAGGGGGACAGGGTTAACTATGGCTACACCTTC. The encoded protein is CASSEGDRVNYGYTF.

CDR3 sequence: CASSGTGTEYGYTF. DNA for the CDR3: TGTGCCAGCAGCGGAACCGGGACTGAGTATGGCTACACCTTC. This sequence joins TRBV5-6 and TRBJ1-2, with TRBD1 as a possible D gene (5 bases). CDR3 length: 14 residues. Trimming cost V 4 bases and J 5 bases, with 15 bases left between them. Germline V gene data show CDR1 as SGHDT and CDR2 as YYEEEE.

This chain connects TRBV28 to TRBJ1-2, with unresolved D. Germline loops: CDR1 MDHEN, CDR2 SYDVKM. The CDR3 is made up of 16 amino acids. V lost 8 bases, J lost 4 bases, and 23 bases lay in between. The chain's CDR3 is CASLQGSGGRVYGYTF. The DNA of the CDR3 is TGTGCCAGCCTACAAGGGTCCGGTGGGAGGGTCTATGGCTACACCTTC.

This chain connects TRBV27 to TRBJ2-1; 7 bases fit TRBD2. This CDR3 region has 13 residues. The V gene's germline CDR1 is MNHEY and CDR2 SMNVEV (reference sequence). CDR3 loop: CAGGDAFGNEQFF. The CDR3 DNA follows: TGTGCTGGGGGGGACGCCTTCGGCAATGAGCAGTTCTTC.